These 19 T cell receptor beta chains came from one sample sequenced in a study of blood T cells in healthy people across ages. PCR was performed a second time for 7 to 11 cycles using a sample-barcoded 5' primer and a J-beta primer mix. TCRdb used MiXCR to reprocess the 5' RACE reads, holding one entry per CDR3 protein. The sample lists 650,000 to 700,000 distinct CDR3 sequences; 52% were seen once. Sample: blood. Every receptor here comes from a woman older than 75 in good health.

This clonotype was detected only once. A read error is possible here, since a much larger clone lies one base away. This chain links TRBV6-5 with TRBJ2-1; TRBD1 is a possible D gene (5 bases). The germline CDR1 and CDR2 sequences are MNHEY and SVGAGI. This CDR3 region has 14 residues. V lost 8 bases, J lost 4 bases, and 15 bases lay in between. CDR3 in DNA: TGTGCCAGCCGTCCCATGGGGCATTACAATGAGCAGTTCTTC. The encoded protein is CASRPMGHYNEQFF.

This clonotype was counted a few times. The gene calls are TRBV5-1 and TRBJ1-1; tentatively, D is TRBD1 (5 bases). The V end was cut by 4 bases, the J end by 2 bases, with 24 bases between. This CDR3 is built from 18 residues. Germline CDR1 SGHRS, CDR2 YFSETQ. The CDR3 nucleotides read TGCGCCAGCAGCCCAAGGGTCGGGGGGGACGCTGTTAACACTGAAGCTTTCTTT. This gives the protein CASSPRVGGDAVNTEAFF.

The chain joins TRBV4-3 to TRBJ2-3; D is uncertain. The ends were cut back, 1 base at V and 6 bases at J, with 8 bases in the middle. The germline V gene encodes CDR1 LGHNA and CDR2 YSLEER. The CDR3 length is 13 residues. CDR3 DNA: TGCGCCAGCAGCCAAGTACGTGACGATACGCAGTATTTT. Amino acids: CASSQVRDDTQYF.

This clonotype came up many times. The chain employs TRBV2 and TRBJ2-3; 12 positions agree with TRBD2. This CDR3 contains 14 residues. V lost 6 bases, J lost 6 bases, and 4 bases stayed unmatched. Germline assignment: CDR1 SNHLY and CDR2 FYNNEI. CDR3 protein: CASRASGGVDTQYF. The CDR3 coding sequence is TGTGCCAGCAGGGCTAGCGGGGGGGTTGATACGCAGTATTTT.

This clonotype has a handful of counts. Written as DNA, the CDR3 is TGCAGTGTAAAGGGGACTAGCTTCTACGAGCAGTACTTC. This encodes CSVKGTSFYEQYF. The chain carries TRBV20-1 and TRBJ2-7; 9 nucleotides line up with TRBD2. Germline CDR1 is DFQATT and CDR2 is SNEGSKA (reference sequence). The V gene end was trimmed by 7 bases and the J gene end by 3 bases; junction bases not matched to a gene: 7. CDR3 length: 13 amino acids.

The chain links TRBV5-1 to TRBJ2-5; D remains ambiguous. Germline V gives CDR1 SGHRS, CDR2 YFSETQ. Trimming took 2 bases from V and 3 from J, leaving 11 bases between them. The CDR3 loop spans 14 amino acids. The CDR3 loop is CASSFNKAEETQYF. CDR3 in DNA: TGCGCCAGCAGCTTCAATAAGGCGGAAGAGACCCAGTACTTC.

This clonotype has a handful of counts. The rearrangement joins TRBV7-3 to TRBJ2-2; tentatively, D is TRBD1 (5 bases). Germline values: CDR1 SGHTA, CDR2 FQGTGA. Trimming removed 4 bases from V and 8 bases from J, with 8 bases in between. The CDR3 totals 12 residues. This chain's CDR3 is CASSSRQGELFF. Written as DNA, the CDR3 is TGTGCCAGCAGCTCGCGACAGGGGGAGCTGTTTTTT. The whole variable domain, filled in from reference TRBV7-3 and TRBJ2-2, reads GAGVSQTPSNKVTEKGKYVELRCDPISGHTALYWYRQSLGQGPEFLIYFQGTGAADDSGLPNDRFFAVRPEGSVSTLKIQRTERGDSAVYLCASSSRQGELFFGEGSRLTVL.

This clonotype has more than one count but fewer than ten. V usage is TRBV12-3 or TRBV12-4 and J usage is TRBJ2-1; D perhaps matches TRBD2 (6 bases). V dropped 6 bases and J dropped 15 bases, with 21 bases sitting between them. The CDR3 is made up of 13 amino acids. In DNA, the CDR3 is TGTGCCAGCAGGGACGGGAGTCTCCCTCGGACGTTCTTC. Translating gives CASRDGSLPRTFF.

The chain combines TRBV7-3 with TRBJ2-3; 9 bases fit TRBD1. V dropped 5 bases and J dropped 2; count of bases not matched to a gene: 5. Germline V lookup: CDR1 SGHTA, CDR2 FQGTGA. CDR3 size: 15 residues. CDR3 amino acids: CASSDRGGTTDTQYF. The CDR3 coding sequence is TGTGCCAGCAGCGACAGGGGGGGGACCACAGATACGCAGTATTTT.

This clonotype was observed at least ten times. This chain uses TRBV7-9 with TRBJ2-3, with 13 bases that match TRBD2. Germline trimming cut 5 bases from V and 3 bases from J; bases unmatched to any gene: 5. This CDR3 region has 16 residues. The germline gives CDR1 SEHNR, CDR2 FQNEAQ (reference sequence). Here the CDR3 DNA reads TGTGCCAGCAGCCCCGGGACTAGCGGGAATACAGATACGCAGTATTTT. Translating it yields CASSPGTSGNTDTQYF.

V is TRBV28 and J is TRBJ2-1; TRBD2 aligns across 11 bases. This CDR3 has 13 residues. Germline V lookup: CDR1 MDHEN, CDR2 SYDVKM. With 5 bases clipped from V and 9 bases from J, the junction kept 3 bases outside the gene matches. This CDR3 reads CASSVGTSGEQFF. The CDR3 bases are TGTGCCAGCAGTGTGGGGACTAGCGGTGAGCAGTTCTTC.

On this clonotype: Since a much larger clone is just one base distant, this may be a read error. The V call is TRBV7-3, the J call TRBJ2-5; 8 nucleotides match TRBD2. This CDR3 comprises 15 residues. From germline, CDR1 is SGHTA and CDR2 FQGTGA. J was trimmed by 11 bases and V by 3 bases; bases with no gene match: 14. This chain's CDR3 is CASSFLAGYYNEQYF. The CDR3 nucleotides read TGTGCCAGCAGCTTCTTAGCGGGGTATTACAATGAGCAGTACTTC. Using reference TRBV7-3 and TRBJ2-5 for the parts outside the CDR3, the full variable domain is GAGVSQTPSNKVTEKGKYVELRCDPISGHTALYWYRQSLGQGPEFLIYFQGTGAADDSGLPNDRFFAVRPEGSVSTLKIQRTERGDSAVYLCASSFLAGYYNEQYFGPGTRLLVL.

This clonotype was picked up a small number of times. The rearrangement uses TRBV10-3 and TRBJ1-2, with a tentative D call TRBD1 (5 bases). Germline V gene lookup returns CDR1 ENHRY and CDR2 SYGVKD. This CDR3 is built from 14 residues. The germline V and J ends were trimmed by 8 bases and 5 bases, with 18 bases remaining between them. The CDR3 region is CAIQAERGRYGYTF. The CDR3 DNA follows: TGTGCCATCCAGGCGGAAAGGGGAAGGTATGGCTACACCTTC.

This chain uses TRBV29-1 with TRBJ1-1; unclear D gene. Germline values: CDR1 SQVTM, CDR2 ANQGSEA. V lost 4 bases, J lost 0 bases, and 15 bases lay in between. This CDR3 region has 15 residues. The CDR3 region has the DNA TGCAGCGTTGCTTGGGAGAGTCACATGAACACTGAAGCTTTCTTT. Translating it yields CSVAWESHMNTEAFF. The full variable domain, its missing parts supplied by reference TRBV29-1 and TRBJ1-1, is SAVISQKPSRDICQRGTSLTIQCQVDSQVTMMFWYRQQPGQSLTLIATANQGSEATYESGFVIDKFPISRPNLTFSTLTVSNMSPEDSSIYLCSVAWESHMNTEAFFGQGTRLTVV.

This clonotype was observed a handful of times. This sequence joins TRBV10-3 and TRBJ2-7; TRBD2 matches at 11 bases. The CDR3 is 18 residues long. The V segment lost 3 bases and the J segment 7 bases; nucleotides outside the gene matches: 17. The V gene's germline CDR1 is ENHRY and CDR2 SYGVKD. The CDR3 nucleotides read TGTGCCATCAGTGACCCGACCCTGGTTAGCGGGAGGGCCTTTGAGCAGTACTTC. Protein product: CAISDPTLVSGRAFEQYF.

The CDR3 DNA is TGTGCCACCTGGGGGAGGGGGGTAACCTACAATGAGCAGTTCTTC. Translated, it gives CATWGRGVTYNEQFF. The chain recombines TRBV12-3 or TRBV12-4 with TRBJ2-1; a possible D gene is TRBD2 (7 bases). The V gene lost 10 bases and the J gene lost 2 bases, with 18 bases spanning the gap. This CDR3 region has 15 residues.

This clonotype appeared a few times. CDR3: CASSGESQETQYF. The CDR3, as DNA: TGTGCCAGCAGTGGGGAGAGCCAAGAGACCCAGTACTTC. The chain has TRBV2 and TRBJ2-5; weak D call: TRBD2 (5 bases). V shed 4 bases and J shed 1 base, with 7 bases lying between them. The CDR3 has 13 amino acids. Germline assignment: CDR1 SNHLY and CDR2 FYNNEI. Using reference TRBV2 and TRBJ2-5 for the parts outside the CDR3, the full variable domain is EPEVTQTPSHQVTQMGQEVILRCVPISNHLYFYWYRQILGQKVEFLVSFYNNEISEKSEIFDDQFSVERPDGSNFTLKIRSTKLEDSAMYFCASSGESQETQYFGPGTRLLVL.

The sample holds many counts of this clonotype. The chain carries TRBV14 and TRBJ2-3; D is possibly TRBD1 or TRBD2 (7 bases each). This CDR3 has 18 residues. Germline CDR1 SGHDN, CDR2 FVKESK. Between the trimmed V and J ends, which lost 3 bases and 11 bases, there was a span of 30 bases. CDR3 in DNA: TGTGCCAGCAGCCATTTACAACCGGGACAGACATGGCAGCGGGAGCAGTATTTT. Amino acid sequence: CASSHLQPGQTWQREQYF.

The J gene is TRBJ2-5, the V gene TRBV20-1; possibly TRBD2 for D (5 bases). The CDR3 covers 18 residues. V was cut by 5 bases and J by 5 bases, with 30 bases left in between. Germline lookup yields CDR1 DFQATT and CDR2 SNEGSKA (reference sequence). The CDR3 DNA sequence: TGCAGTGCTCTCGACACGAGTGAAATCGGCGGGTTCTTGGAGACCCAGTACTTC. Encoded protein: CSALDTSEIGGFLETQYF.